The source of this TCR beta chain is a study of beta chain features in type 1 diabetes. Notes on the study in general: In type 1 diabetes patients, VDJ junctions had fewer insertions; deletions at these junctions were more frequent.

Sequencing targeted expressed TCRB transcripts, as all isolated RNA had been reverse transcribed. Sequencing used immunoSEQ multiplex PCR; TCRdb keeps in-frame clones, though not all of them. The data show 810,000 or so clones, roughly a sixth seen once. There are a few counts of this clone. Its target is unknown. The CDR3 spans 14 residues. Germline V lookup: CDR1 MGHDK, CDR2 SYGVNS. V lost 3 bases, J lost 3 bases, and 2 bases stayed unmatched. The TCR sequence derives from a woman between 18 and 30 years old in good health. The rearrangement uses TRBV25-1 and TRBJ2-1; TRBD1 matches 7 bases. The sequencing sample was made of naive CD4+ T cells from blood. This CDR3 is CASSDWTGYNEQFF. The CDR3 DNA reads TGTGCCAGCAGTGACTGGACAGGCTACAATGAGCAGTTCTTC.